The TCR beta chain under discussion was sequenced for a study of response to subunit inactivated influenza vaccine (dated by TCRdb to 2017 to 2018). About the study as a whole: Deep quantitative profiling of the T cell receptor repertoire was used in the study to follow responses to a trivalent subunit inactivated influenza vaccine.

The library was prepared using RT-PCR. Reads for this sample came from an Illumina HiSeq 2500. Clones were called with MiXCR by TCRdb after fastp trimmed the public reads at Q25, and only in-frame beta chains were retained. A single entry per CDR3 protein holds the most common genes and DNA from its merged rows. In this sample the table shows hundreds of thousands of distinct CDR3 sequences, about 15% of which occur a single time. The leading ten clones occupy 7.5% to 8% of the sample. The paper's findings and limits, for the study overall: It was suggested by the authors that each seasonal influenza vaccination may recruit only a limited number of new T cells.

This clonotype has ten or more counts. This clone's antigen is unknown. There are no base qualities to consult, and no much larger clone falls within one base. At the junction V is shortened by 0 bases and J by 7 bases; bases outside the gene matches: 6. Spanning cysteine to phenylalanine, the CDR3 consists of 14 amino acids. Left in the record is the CDR3 DNA by itself, 42 bases read in frame from the first base. The germline V gene (reference sequence) sets CDR1 to DFQATT and CDR2 to SNEGSKA. This sequence uses TRBV20-1 and TRBJ2-5; 9 junctional bases match TRBD2. Material: PBMCs from blood, obtained 14 to 15 days before vaccination. The clonotype comes from a man aged 45 to 65 who received an inactivated influenza vaccine. Donor details come from another sample of the same person, matched by shared clones. The CDR3 protein: CSARDTLAGRTQYF. The DNA reads as follows: TGCAGTGCTAGAGATACCCTAGCGGGGAGGACCCAGTACTTC.